The rows below give T cell receptor beta chains drawn from one sample of a study of T cell responses to AZD1222 COVID-19 vaccine. Here immunoSEQ multiplex PCR was the method, and the copy in TCRdb shows in-frame clones only, minus some. The sample contains about 82,000 clones, 70% to 90% of which appear only once. This material consisted of peripheral blood, taken 28 days after the second AZD1222 dose. The receptors shown here come from an adult who received the AZD1222 COVID-19 vaccine. Both conserved end residues are part of each CDR3. The D gene is left open where the match is weak. Size tells how often a clone was seen (once, few, many) or the class of an expanded clone, and some rows leave it out.

clone_size d_call j_call cdr3_length v_call cdr3_aa cdr3_nt
- - TRBJ2-3 12 TRBV9 CASSQDRYTQYF TGTGCCAGCAGTCAAGACCGGTATACGCAGTATTTT
- - TRBJ2-6 14 TRBV27 CASSDTSGANVLTF TGTGCCAGCAGTGACACCTCTGGGGCCAACGTCCTGACTTTC
- - TRBJ2-3 15 TRBV18 CASSRPGSSTDTQYF TGTGCCAGCTCACGCCCAGGGTCTAGCACAGATACGCAGTATTTT
- TRBD1 TRBJ2-2 17 TRBV7-8 CASSLEGVRGLNGELFF TGTGCCAGCAGCTTAGAGGGCGTCAGGGGGCTGAACGGGGAGCTGTTTTTT
few TRBD1 TRBJ1-2 16 TRBV27 CASRPGTDYGGYGYTF TGTGCCAGCCGACCCGGGACAGATTACGGGGGCTATGGCTACACCTTC
once - TRBJ1-2 14 TRBV19 CASSIVQGAYGYTF TGTGCCAGTAGTATTGTCCAGGGCGCCTATGGCTACACCTTC
- TRBD1 TRBJ1-2 15 TRBV5-6 CASSLGARGQYGYTF TGTGCCAGCAGCTTGGGAGCCAGGGGGCAGTATGGCTACACCTTC
- - TRBJ1-1 16 TRBV28 CASRTVGTRMNTEAFF TGTGCCAGCAGAACCGTCGGGACACGTATGAACACTGAAGCTTTCTTT
few TRBD1 TRBJ2-2 14 TRBV5-1 CASSPTGEPGELFF TGCGCCAGCAGCCCGACAGGGGAGCCCGGGGAGCTGTTTTTT
once - TRBJ1-2 13 TRBV7-6 CASGETPGYGYTF TGTGCCAGCGGCGAGACGCCCGGTTATGGCTACACCTTC
- TRBD1 TRBJ1-4 18 TRBV5-5 CASSLASGETGAGEKLFF TGTGCCAGCAGCTTGGCGTCCGGGGAGACAGGGGCGGGGGAAAAACTGTTTTTT
- TRBD2 TRBJ2-3 15 TRBV5-1 CASSFGRGSTDTQYF TGCGCCAGCAGCTTTGGGCGGGGGAGCACAGATACGCAGTATTTT
once - TRBJ2-1 18 TRBV5-5 CASSLLPGGSTTTTEQFF TGTGCCAGCAGCTTGTTGCCCGGGGGCTCCACGACCACCACTGAGCAGTTCTTC
- - TRBJ1-2 15 TRBV6-1 CASSEWVTVLYGYTF TGTGCCAGCAGTGAGTGGGTGACCGTCCTCTATGGCTACACCTTC
- - TRBJ1-3 15 TRBV4-3 CASSRDGTPRDTIYF TGCGCCAGCAGCCGGGACGGGACACCTCGGGACACCATATATTTT
few - TRBJ2-5 16 TRBV7-9 CASSPVHGGPEETQYF TGTGCCAGCAGCCCCGTCCATGGGGGGCCCGAAGAGACCCAGTACTTC
medium-sized - TRBJ2-7 12 TRBV28 CASSRTEGEQYF TGTGCCAGCAGCCGGACGGAGGGAGAACAGTACTTC
- TRBD2 TRBJ2-2 15 TRBV4-1 CASSQGLAGTGELFF TGCGCCAGCAGCCAAGGGCTAGCGGGCACCGGGGAGCTGTTTTTT
- TRBD2 TRBJ2-3 17 TRBV4-3 CASSQEPSGGATDTQYF TGCGCCAGCAGCCAAGAACCTAGCGGGGGGGCAACAGATACGCAGTATTTT
- TRBD2 TRBJ2-3 15 TRBV9 CASSVVVAGGDTQYF TGTGCCAGCAGCGTAGTGGTAGCGGGAGGCGATACGCAGTATTTT